This T cell receptor beta chain was identified in a study of tumor-infiltrating lymphocytes in localized non-small cell lung cancer. Trimming shortened V by 6 bases and J by 2 bases, and 14 bases separated the two germline ends. CDR1 is SNHLY and CDR2 is FYNNEI in the germline V gene. The CDR3 spans 14 residues. This clone rates as medium-sized. Its antigen is not known. Study outcomes and limitations: Different pieces of the same tissue went to different assays, confounding technical variation with intratumor heterogeneity. Only some patients had TCR sequencing, depending on available tissue. Immunotypes IM1 and IM2 had similar TCR-derived T-cell fractions.

Assay used: immunoSEQ multiplex PCR; TCRdb lists only in-frame clones, some missing. The sample has over 15,000 clones, 70% to 80% seen once; the top ten hold approximately 8.2%. This rearrangement joins TRBV2 to TRBJ2-7; D may be TRBD2 (6 bases). Sequenced: lung tumor tissue. The clonotype was recovered from a human donor with non-small cell lung cancer. The CDR3 DNA reads as TGTGCCAGCAGAGCCGTCGGGAGACCCTACGAGCAGTACTTC. This gives the protein CASRAVGRPYEQYF.